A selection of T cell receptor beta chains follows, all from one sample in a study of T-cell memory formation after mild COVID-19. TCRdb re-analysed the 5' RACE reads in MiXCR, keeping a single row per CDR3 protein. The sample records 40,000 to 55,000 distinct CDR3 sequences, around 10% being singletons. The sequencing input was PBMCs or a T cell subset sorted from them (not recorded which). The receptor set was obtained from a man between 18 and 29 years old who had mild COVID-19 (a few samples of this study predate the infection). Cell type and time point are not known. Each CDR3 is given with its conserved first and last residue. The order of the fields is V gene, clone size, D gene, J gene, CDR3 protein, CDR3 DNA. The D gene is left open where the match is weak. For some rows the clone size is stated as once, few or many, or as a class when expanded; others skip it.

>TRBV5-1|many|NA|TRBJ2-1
CASSFSNEQFF
TGCGCCAGCAGCTTTTCCAATGAGCAGTTCTTC
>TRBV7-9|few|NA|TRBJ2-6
CASSSERKSGANVLTF
TGTGCCAGCAGCTCCGAGAGGAAATCTGGGGCCAACGTCCTGACTTTC
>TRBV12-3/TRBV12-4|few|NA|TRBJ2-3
CASSLGNWGTDTQYF
TGTGCCAGCAGTTTAGGGAACTGGGGCACAGATACGCAGTATTTT
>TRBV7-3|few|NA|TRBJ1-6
CASSLRRGSPLHF
TGTGCCAGCAGCTTGAGGCGCGGTTCACCCCTCCACTTT
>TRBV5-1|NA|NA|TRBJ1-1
CASRGDYNTEAFF
TGCGCCAGCAGAGGGGATTATAACACTGAAGCTTTCTTT
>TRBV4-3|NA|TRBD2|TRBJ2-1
CASSQESSGGYNEQFF
TGCGCCAGCAGCCAAGAGAGTAGCGGGGGGTACAATGAGCAGTTCTTC
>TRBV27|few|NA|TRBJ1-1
CASSLLDGRTEAFF
TGTGCCAGCAGTTTATTGGATGGTAGGACTGAAGCTTTCTTT
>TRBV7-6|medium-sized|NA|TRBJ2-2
CASSLGDTGELFF
TGTGCCAGCAGCTTAGGGGACACCGGGGAGCTGTTTTTT
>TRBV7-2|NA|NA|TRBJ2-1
CASSYQGGDEQFF
TGTGCCAGCAGCTACCAGGGGGGAGACGAGCAGTTCTTC
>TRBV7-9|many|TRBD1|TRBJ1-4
CASSLGDRGTNEKLFF
TGTGCCAGCAGCTTAGGAGACAGGGGAACTAATGAAAAACTGTTTTTT
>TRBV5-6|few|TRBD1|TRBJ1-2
CASSRDRSNYGYTF
TGTGCCAGCAGCCGGGACAGGTCTAACTATGGCTACACCTTC
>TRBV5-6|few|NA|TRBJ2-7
CASSFGGGRQGLEQYF
TGTGCCAGCAGCTTTGGAGGGGGGCGCCAGGGTCTCGAGCAGTACTTC
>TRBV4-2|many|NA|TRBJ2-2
CASSKGEVNTGELFF
TGTGCCAGCAGCAAAGGGGAGGTGAACACCGGGGAGCTGTTTTTT
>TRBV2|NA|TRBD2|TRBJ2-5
CASSEPAGGPRETQYF
TGTGCCAGCAGTGAACCAGCGGGGGGGCCTAGGGAGACCCAGTACTTC
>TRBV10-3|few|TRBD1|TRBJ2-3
CAIRKGQSTDTQYF
TGTGCCATCAGGAAGGGACAGTCCACAGATACGCAGTATTTT
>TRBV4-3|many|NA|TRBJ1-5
CASSQEGQPQHF
TGCGCCAGCAGCCAAGAGGGTCAGCCCCAGCATTTT
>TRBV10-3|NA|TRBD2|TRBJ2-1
CAIESSGGEKFF
TGTGCCATCGAGTCTAGCGGGGGTGAGAAGTTCTTC
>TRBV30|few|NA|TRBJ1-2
CAWSVIGGYTF
TGTGCCTGGAGTGTAATAGGAGGATACACCTTC
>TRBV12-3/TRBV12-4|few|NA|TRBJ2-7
CASSTRRDGTYEQYF
TGTGCCAGCAGTACCCGGCGCGACGGAACCTACGAGCAGTACTTC
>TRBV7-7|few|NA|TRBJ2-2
CASSLRVNTGELFF
TGTGCCAGCAGCTTAAGGGTGAACACCGGGGAGCTGTTTTTT
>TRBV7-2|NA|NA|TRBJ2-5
CASSIPGAQETQYF
TGTGCCAGCAGCATCCCCGGGGCGCAAGAGACCCAGTACTTC
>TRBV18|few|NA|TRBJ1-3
CASSLQDGNTIYF
TGTGCCAGCTCACTCCAGGATGGAAACACCATATATTTT
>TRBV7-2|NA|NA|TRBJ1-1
CASSFGQGTEAFF
TGTGCCAGCAGCTTTGGGCAGGGCACTGAAGCTTTCTTT
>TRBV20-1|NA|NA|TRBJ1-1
CSAPQGTYEAFF
TGCAGTGCTCCACAGGGTACCTATGAAGCTTTCTTT
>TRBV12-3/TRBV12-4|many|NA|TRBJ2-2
CASKAFQAGELFF
TGTGCCAGCAAAGCCTTCCAGGCCGGGGAGCTGTTTTTT
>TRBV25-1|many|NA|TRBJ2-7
CASSEYGGGGEQYF
TGTGCCAGCAGTGAATATGGTGGGGGTGGCGAGCAGTACTTC
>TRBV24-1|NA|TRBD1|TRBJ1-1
CATSEAGGTEAFF
TGTGCCACCAGTGAGGCAGGGGGGACTGAAGCTTTCTTT
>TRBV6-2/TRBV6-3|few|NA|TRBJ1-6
CASSWVDSPLHF
TGTGCCAGCAGTTGGGTTGATTCACCCCTCCACTTT
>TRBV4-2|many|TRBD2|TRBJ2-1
CASSQDADGGFNEQFF
TGTGCCAGCAGCCAAGATGCAGACGGGGGGTTCAATGAGCAGTTCTTC
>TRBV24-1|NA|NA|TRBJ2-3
CATSEHSTDTQYF
TGTGCCACCAGTGAACACTCGACAGATACGCAGTATTTT
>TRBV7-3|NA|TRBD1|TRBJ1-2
CASSPYGTGDYTF
TGTGCCAGCAGCCCGTACGGGACAGGCGACTACACCTTC
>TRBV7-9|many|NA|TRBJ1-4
CASSTHEKLFF
TGTGCCAGCAGCACCCATGAAAAACTGTTTTTT
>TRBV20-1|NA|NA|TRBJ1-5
CSASRGGGNNQPQHF
TGCAGTGCTAGTCGGGGGGGAGGTAACAATCAGCCCCAGCATTTT
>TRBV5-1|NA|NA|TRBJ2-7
CASSSGIGGYEQYF
TGCGCCAGCAGCTCTGGTATCGGTGGCTACGAGCAGTACTTC
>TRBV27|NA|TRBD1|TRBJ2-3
CASSLDRADTQYF
TGTGCCAGCAGCTTGGACAGGGCAGATACGCAGTATTTT
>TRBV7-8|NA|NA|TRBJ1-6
CASSSQGGNSPLHF
TGTGCCAGCAGCTCCCAAGGGGGGAATTCACCCCTCCACTTT
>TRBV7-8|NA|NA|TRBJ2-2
CASSRRQARNTGELFF
TGTGCCAGCAGCAGACGACAGGCGAGGAACACCGGGGAGCTGTTTTTT
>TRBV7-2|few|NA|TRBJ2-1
CASSLAQGSHNEQFF
TGTGCCAGCAGCTTAGCACAGGGTTCCCACAATGAGCAGTTCTTC
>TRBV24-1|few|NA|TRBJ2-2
CATSDPGGNTGELFF
TGTGCCACCAGTGACCCCGGGGGTAACACCGGGGAGCTGTTTTTT
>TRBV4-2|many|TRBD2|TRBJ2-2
CASSQDPGGATGELFF
TGTGCCAGCAGCCAAGATCCGGGGGGGGCCACCGGGGAGCTGTTTTTT
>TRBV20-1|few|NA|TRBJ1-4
CSARDAREKLFF
TGCAGTGCTAGAGATGCTAGGGAAAAACTGTTTTTT
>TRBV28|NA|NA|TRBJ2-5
CASRSRLWNYQETQYF
TGTGCCAGCAGAAGCCGGTTGTGGAACTACCAAGAGACCCAGTACTTC
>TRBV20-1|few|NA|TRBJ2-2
CSASGGGRANTGELFF
TGCAGTGCTAGTGGTGGGGGACGTGCGAACACCGGGGAGCTGTTTTTT
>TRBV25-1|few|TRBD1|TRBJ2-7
CASSGTGSHEQYF
TGTGCCAGCAGTGGGACAGGAAGCCACGAGCAGTACTTC
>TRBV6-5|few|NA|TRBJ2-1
CASSPLNRYEQFF
TGTGCCAGCAGTCCTCTAAATCGGTATGAGCAGTTCTTC
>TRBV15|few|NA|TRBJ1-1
CATSRDPSPEAFF
TGTGCCACCAGCAGAGATCCCTCGCCTGAAGCTTTCTTT
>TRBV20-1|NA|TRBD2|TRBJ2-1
CSAGIPGLLDNEQFF
TGCAGTGCTGGTATTCCGGGACTACTAGACAATGAGCAGTTCTTC
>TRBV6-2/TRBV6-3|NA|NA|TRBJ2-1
CASSYRLPTIYNEQFF
TGTGCCAGCAGTTATCGGCTACCGACCATATACAATGAGCAGTTCTTC
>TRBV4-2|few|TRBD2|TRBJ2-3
CASSQGTSGADTQYF
TGTGCCAGCAGCCAAGGGACTAGCGGGGCAGATACGCAGTATTTT
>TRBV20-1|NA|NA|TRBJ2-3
CSARPQRGRHTDTQYF
TGCAGTGCTAGACCCCAGAGGGGGAGGCACACAGATACGCAGTATTTT
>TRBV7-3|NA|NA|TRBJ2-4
CASSLTGGRNIQYF
TGTGCCAGCAGCTTAACGGGGGGGCGAAACATTCAGTACTTC
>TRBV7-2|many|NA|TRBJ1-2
CASSLEGPGASNYGYTF
TGTGCCAGCAGCTTAGAAGGGCCAGGGGCCTCTAACTATGGCTACACCTTC
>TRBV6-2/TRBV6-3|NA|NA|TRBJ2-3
CASRENLGTDTQYF
TGTGCCAGCAGGGAGAACCTCGGCACAGATACGCAGTATTTT
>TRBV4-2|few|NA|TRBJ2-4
CASSTTGMTKNIQYF
TGTGCCAGCTCGACCACAGGGATGACCAAAAACATTCAGTACTTC
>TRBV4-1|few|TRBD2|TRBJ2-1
CASSARGGGKDEQFF
TGCGCCAGCAGCGCCAGAGGCGGGGGGAAGGATGAGCAGTTCTTC
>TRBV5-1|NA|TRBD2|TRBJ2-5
CASRSGLAGEETQYF
TGCGCCAGCAGATCGGGACTAGCGGGTGAAGAGACCCAGTACTTC